This TCR beta chain emerged from a study of T cell changes during pregnancy in multiple sclerosis. The CDR3 runs to 16 residues. Germline assignment: CDR1 SGHRS and CDR2 YFSETQ. V lost 4 bases to trimming and J lost 7 bases; unmatched junction nucleotides: 13. Repertoires were generated with immunoSEQ multiplex PCR, while TCRdb's copy carries only in-frame clones and drops some. The repertoire holds roughly 100,000 clones, with around 93% as singletons. The chain uses TRBV5-1 and TRBJ2-1; the match to TRBD2 covers 8 bases. The source was peripheral blood, collected after pregnancy. This sequence was found in a female donor with multiple sclerosis, enrolled in a pregnancy study. CDR3 residues: CASSPLGRGEVNEQFF. CDR3 DNA sequence: TGCGCCAGCAGCCCCTTGGGGCGGGGGGAAGTAAATGAGCAGTTCTTC.